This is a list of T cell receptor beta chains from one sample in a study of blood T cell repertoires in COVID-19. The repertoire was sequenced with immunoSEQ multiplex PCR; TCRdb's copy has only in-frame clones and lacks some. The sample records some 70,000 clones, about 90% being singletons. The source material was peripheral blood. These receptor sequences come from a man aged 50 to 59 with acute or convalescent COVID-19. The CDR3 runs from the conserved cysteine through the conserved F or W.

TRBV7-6 CASSLAWTSGNTGELFF
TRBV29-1 CSVWGQSLTEAFF
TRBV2 CASSGASAWGSTDTQYF
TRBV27 CASSFIGNEQFF
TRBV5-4 CASSLDRGLQETQYF
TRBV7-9 CASRPGLAGGPGTDTQYF
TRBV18 CASSPLRETDTQYF
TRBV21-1 CASSKRGRGTEAFF
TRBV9 CASSVTGGAGYGYTF
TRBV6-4 CASSHTTSDYEQYF
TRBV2 CASSRGPGHENEQYF
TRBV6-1 CASSEDGSADTQYF
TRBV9 CASSVNFRAGELFF
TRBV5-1 CASSLFGGTSNQPQHF
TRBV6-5 CAGVRERGTGELFF
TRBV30 CAWKGIRSSYNEQFF
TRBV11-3 CASSPRQGLNTEAFF
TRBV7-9 CASSLVRATYNEQFF
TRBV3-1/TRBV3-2 CASSQGHLPNQPQHF
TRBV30 CAHERGTYGYTF
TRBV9 CASSVGLAGDGQNEQFF
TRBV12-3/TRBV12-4 CASSRTGWGYTF
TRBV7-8 CASSLVEGGGNTIYF
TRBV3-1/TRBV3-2 CASSQSFQGTEAFF
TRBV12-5 CASGATGTGNTIYF
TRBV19 CASSTYAQETQYF
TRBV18 CASSPGLAGTYEQYF
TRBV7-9 CASSRQGNQPQHF
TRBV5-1 CASSLGASAAYEQYF
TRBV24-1 CATSDPSGGHNEQFF
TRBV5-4 CASRMDRDQSPLHF
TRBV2 CASVTVQGANTEAFF
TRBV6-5 CASGQVGGAHTEAFF
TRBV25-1 CASSGQGAYSNQPQHF
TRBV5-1 CASSGDSGSYEQYF
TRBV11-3 CASSTRTGQSSYNEQFF
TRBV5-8 CASSFLTGASYEQYF
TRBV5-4 CASSSEGGVSRDTQYF
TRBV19 CASSTQDRGQGQPQHF
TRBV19 CASSILRDAGANVLTF
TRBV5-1 CASSPRQGPDTQYF
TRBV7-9 CASSPDRASPLHF
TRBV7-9 CASSLGGIPSGANVLTF